Sequencing of this T cell receptor (beta chain) was carried out in a study of vaccination and CD4 T cells after COVID-19. About the research overall: Of the convalescent patients, who were SARS-CoV-2 positive by nasal swab PCR, about nine had mild and one severe disease.

An Oncomine TCR Beta short-read assay was used to sequence the DNA from cultured CD4+ T cells. From the PCR reads, TCRdb called clonotypes with MiXCR, one entry per CDR3 protein. The table lists tens of thousands of distinct CDR3 sequences, about 52% of them singletons, with approximately 4.6% in the top ten. Treatment denoted: approximately 9-day PBMC culture with coronavirus spike peptide pools or control peptides (ViraFEST assay). About this clonotype: Its target is not known.

Sequencing used CD4+ T cells from blood, cultured in vitro. This receptor was taken from a human donor who had recovered from COVID-19.

CDR3 sequence (DNA): TGCAGTGCTAGAGACCTTTTCGGTCACACCGGGGAGCTGTTTTTT. Protein sequence: CSARDLFGHTGELFF. The chain employs TRBV20-1 and TRBJ2-2; D remains ambiguous. V lost 0 bases to trimming and J lost 3 bases, with 11 bases between them. The CDR3 contains 15 residues. Germline values: CDR1 DFQATT, CDR2 SNEGSKA (reference sequence).